This T cell receptor (beta chain) was recorded in a study of T cell responses to AZD1222 COVID-19 vaccine. Whole-study findings and limits: Baseline seropositives among AZD1222 recipients totaled only six. Of spike-specific TCRs, nearly half reportedly target regions left unmutated in variants. Donors, mostly white British, included more females; clonal diversity was possibly underestimated. The study found Spike-specific TCR breadth and depth rose after two AZD1222 doses.

Notes on this clone: Its target is not known.

Profiled with immunoSEQ multiplex PCR; TCRdb holds only in-frame clones, not every one. Of 100,000 to 120,000 clones in the sample, about 94% are singletons; the top ten hold roughly 3.1%. The V end was cut by 4 bases, the J end by 0 bases, with 7 bases between. CDR3 size: 13 residues. CDR1 and CDR2 (germline): SGHTS, YDEGEE. This specimen consisted of peripheral blood, obtained 28 days after the second AZD1222 dose. The V call is TRBV5-8, the J call TRBJ1-1; no definite D call. The source is an adult who received the AZD1222 COVID-19 vaccine. CDR3 region: CASSLTLNTEAFF. In DNA, the CDR3 is TGTGCCAGCAGCCTGACACTGAACACTGAAGCTTTCTTT. The full variable domain, with the rest looked up from reference TRBV5-8 and TRBJ1-1, is EAGVTQSPTHLIKTRGQQATLRCSPISGHTSVYWYQQALGLGLQFLLWYDEGEERNRGNFPPRFSGRQFPNYSSELNVNALELEDSALYLCASSLTLNTEAFFGQGTRLTVV.